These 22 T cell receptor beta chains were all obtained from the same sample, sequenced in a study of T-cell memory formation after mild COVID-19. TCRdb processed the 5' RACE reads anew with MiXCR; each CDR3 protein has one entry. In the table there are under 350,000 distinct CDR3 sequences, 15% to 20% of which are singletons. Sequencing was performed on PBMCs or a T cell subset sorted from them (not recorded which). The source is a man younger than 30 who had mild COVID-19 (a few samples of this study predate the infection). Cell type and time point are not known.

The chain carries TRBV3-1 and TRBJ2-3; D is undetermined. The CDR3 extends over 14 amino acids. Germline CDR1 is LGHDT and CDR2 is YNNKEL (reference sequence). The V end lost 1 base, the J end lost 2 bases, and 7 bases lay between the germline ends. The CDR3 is CASSQALSTDTQYF. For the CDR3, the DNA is TGTGCCAGCAGCCAAGCGCTCTCCACAGATACGCAGTATTTT.

CDR3 residues: CASSQGLLYEQYF. For the CDR3, the DNA is TGTGCCAGCAGCCAAGGGCTCCTCTACGAGCAGTACTTC. The rearrangement links TRBV3-1 to TRBJ2-7, with D unresolved. V lost 1 base, J lost 3 bases, and 7 bases lay in between. This CDR3 has 13 residues. In germline, CDR1 is LGHDT, CDR2 YNNKEL (reference sequence).

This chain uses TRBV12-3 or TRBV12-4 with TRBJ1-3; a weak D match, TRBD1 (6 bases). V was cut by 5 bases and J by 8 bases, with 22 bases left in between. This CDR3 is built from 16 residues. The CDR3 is CASSPVGGGGIDTIYF. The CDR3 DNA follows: TGTGCCAGCAGTCCGGTTGGAGGGGGGGGAATAGACACCATATATTTT.

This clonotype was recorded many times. The CDR3 reads CASSETGSYNEQFF. The CDR3 nucleotides are TGTGCCAGCAGCGAAACCGGGTCCTACAATGAGCAGTTCTTC. The J gene is TRBJ2-1, the V gene TRBV7-3; no clear D. V lost 5 bases and J 1 base, leaving 9 bases between the germline ends. The germline V gene encodes CDR1 SGHTA and CDR2 FQGTGA. This CDR3 contains 14 residues.

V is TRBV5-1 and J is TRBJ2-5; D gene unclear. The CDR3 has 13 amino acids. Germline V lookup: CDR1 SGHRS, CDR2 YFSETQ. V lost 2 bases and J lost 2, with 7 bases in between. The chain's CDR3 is CASSFSRQETQYF. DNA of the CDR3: TGCGCCAGCAGCTTTTCCAGGCAAGAGACCCAGTACTTC.

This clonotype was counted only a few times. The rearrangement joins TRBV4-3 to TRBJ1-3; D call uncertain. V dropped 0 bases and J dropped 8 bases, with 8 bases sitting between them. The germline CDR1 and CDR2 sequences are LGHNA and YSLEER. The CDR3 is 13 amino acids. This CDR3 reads CASSQEGWDTIYF. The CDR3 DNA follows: TGCGCCAGCAGCCAAGAGGGCTGGGACACCATATATTTT.

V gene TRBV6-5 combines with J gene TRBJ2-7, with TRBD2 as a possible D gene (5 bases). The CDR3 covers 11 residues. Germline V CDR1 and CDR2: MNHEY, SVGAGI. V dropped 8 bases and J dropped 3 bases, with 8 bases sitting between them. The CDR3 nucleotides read TGTGCCAGCGGAGGAGTCTACGAGCAGTACTTC. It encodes CASGGVYEQYF.

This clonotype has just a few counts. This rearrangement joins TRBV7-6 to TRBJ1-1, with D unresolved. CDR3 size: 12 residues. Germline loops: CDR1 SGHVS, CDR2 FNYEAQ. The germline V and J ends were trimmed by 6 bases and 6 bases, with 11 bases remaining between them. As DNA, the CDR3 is TGTGCCAGCAGTCCCCGGGCAGCTGAAGCTTTCTTT. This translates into CASSPRAAEAFF.

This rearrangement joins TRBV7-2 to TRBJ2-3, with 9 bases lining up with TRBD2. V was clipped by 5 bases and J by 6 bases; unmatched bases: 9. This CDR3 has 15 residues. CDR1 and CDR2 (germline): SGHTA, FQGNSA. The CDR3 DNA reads TGTGCCAGCAGCCAAGCGGGAAGCGGGGGGGATACGCAGTATTTT. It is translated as CASSQAGSGGDTQYF.

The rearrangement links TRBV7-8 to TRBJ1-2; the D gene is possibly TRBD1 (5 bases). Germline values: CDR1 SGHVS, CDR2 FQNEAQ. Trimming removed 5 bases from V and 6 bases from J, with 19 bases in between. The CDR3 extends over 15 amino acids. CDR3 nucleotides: TGTGCCAGCAGCCTCCGGACATCGGCTTCCGATGGCTACACCTTC. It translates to CASSLRTSASDGYTF.

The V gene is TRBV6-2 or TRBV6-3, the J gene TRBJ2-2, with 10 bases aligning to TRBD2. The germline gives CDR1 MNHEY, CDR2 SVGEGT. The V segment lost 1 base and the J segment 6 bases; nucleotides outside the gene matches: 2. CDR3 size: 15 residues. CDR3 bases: TGTGCCAGCAGTTACTTAGCGGGGGGCCCCGGGGAGCTGTTTTTT. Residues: CASSYLAGGPGELFF.

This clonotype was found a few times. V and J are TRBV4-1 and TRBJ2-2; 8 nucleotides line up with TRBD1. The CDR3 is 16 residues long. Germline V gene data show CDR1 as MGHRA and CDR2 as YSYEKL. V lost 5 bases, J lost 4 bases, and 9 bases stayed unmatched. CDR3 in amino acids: CASSIRTGLSTGELFF. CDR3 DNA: TGCGCCAGCAGCATCCGGACAGGGCTTAGCACCGGGGAGCTGTTTTTT.

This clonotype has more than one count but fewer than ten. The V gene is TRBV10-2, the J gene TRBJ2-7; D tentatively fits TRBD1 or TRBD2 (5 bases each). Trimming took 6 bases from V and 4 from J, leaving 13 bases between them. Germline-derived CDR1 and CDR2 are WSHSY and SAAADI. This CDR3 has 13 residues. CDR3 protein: CASRAGTVYEQYV. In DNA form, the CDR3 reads TGCGCCAGCAGAGCAGGGACGGTTTACGAGCAGTACGTC.

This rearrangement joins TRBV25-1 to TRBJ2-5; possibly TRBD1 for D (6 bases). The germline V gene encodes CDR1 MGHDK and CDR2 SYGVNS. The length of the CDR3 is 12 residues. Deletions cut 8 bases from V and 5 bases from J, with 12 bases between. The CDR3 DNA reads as TGTGCCAGCGCAGGGCAGGGGGAGACCCAGTACTTC. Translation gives CASAGQGETQYF. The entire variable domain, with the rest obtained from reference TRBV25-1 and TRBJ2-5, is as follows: EADIYQTPRYLVIGTGKKITLECSQTMGHDKMYWYQQDPGMELHLIHYSYGVNSTEKGDLSSESTVSRIRTEHFPLTLESARPSHTSQYLCASAGQGETQYFGPGTRLLVL.

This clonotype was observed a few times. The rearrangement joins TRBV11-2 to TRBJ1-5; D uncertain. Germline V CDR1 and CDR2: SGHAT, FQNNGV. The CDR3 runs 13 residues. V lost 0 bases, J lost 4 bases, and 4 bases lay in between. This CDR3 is CASSLERNQPQHF. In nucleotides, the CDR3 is TGTGCCAGCAGCTTAGAGAGAAATCAGCCCCAGCATTTT. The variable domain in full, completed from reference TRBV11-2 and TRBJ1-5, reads EAGVAQSPRYKIIEKRQSVAFWCNPISGHATLYWYQQILGQGPKLLIQFQNNGVVDDSQLPKDRFSAERLKGVDSTLKIQPAKLEDSAVYLCASSLERNQPQHFGDGTRLSIL.

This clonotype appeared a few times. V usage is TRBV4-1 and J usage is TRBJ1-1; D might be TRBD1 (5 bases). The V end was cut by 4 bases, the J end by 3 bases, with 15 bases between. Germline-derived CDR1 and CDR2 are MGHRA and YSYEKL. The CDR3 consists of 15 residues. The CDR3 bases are TGCGCCAGCAGCCTCCGCGGGGGAGAGGACACTGAAGCTTTCTTT. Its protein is CASSLRGGEDTEAFF.

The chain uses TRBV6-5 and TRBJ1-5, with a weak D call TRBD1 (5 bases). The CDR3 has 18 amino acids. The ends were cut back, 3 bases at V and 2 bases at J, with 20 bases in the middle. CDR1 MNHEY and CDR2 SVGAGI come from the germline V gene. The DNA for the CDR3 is TGTGCCAGCAGTTATGACCACGGGGACCCTGGGGGCAATCAGCCCCAGCATTTT. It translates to CASSYDHGDPGGNQPQHF.

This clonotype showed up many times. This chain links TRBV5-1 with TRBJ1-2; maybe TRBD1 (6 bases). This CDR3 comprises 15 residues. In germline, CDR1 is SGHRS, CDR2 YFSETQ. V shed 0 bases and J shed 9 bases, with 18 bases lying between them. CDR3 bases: TGCGCCAGCAGCTTGGACCCCGCGGGGGCTGGGCGCTACACCTTC. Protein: CASSLDPAGAGRYTF.

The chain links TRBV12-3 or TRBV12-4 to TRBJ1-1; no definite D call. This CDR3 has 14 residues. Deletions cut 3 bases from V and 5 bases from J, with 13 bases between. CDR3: CASSFHGEGTEAFF. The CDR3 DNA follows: TGTGCCAGCAGTTTTCACGGGGAAGGGACTGAAGCTTTCTTT.

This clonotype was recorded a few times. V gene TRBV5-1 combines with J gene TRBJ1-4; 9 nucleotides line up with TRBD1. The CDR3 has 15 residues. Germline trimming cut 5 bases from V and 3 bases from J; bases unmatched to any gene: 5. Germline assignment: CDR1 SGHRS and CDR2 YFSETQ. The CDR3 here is CASRGQGISNEKLFF. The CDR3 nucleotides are TGCGCCAGCAGGGGACAGGGAATATCTAATGAAAAACTGTTTTTT.

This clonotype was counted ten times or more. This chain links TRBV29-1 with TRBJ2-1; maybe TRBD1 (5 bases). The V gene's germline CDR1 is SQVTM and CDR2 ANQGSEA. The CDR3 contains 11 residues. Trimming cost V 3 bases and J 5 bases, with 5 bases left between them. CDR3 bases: TGCAGCGTTGACAGGGACAATGAGCAGTTCTTC. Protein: CSVDRDNEQFF.

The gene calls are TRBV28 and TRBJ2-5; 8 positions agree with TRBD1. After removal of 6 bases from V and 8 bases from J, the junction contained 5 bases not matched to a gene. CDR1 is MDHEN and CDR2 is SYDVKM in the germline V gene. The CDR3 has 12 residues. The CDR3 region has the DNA TGTGCCAGCAGAAGGGACAGGCGCACCCAGTACTTC. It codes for CASRRDRRTQYF. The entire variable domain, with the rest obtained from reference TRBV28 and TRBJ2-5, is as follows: DVKVTQSSRYLVKRTGEKVFLECVQDMDHENMFWYRQDPGLGLRLIYFSYDVKMKEKGDIPEGYSVSREKKERFSLILESASTNQTSMYLCASRRDRRTQYFGPGTRLLVL.